This T cell receptor beta chain was sequenced for a study of CD8+ T cells in alopecia areata. Study background: Treated patients were given 5 to 10 mg oral tofacitinib twice daily.

As the sequencing template, cDNA was produced by extracting RNA and reverse transcribing it. Here immunoSEQ multiplex PCR was the method, and the copy in TCRdb shows in-frame clones only, minus some. The data contain fewer than 200,000 clones, around 60% of them seen just once; the ten biggest clones take up 10% to 15%. Study observations and caveats: There was only one nonresponder, so it was unclear how baseline CD8+ expansion relates to response. Among the top 100, expanded CD8+ clones, as well as scalp clonality, were significantly decreased by tofacitinib. Researchers report lesional scalp, most notably alopecia totalis/universalis, outstripped normal scalp in clonality.

Trimming left V 2 bases short and J 12 bases short, with 12 bases between. The CDR3 runs 12 residues. Germline assignment: CDR1 SGHAT and CDR2 FQNNGV. This clone was detected only a few times. Its antigen is as yet unknown. The treatment is: oral pan-JAK inhibitor, 5-10 mg twice daily. This receptor was identified in a human donor with alopecia areata. The sequenced sample was CD8+ T cells sorted from blood, obtained at week 24, from a patient treated with tofacitinib. The chain links TRBV11-2 to TRBJ2-3; D possibly corresponds to TRBD1 (5 bases). The CDR3 coding sequence is TGTGCCAGCAGCTTATCAGGGTCAAGTCAGTATTTT. It yields the protein CASSLSGSSQYF.